These T cell receptor beta chains were read from a single sample in a study of cytomegalovirus exposure and HLA in healthy donors. The protocol was immunoSEQ multiplex PCR, while the TCRdb copy is restricted to in-frame clones and leaves out a portion. The repertoire consists of fewer than 120,000 clones, with about 80% occurring once and the leading ten covering less than 3%. Sequences were obtained from PBMCs. Receptors originate from a woman aged 55-75 years in good health and CMV-seropositive. CDR3s include the opening cysteine and the closing phenylalanine or tryptophan. A D gene is named only where the DNA matches it firmly. The listing skips clone size in some rows; elsewhere it reads once, few, many or a size class.

v_call	d_call	j_call	clone_size	cdr3_nt	cdr3_aa
TRBV5-1	TRBD1	TRBJ1-2	-	TGCGCCAGCAGCTTGGGGACAGGGCACGATGGCTACACCTTC	CASSLGTGHDGYTF
TRBV28	TRBD2	TRBJ2-7	-	TGTGCCAGCAGTTTACCCGGGACTAGCGGGGGGGATCCGGACGAGCAGTACTTC	CASSLPGTSGGDPDEQYF
TRBV4-2	-	TRBJ2-1	-	TGTGCCAGCAGCCAAGATCCCCCTTTAGCGGAGGGCTACAATGAGCAGTTCTTC	CASSQDPPLAEGYNEQFF
TRBV27	TRBD1	TRBJ1-1	-	TGTGCCAGCGGGACAGGGGGTTATATCGCTGAAGCTTTCTTT	CASGTGGYIAEAFF
TRBV19	TRBD1	TRBJ1-1	-	TGTGCCAGTATAGAGACAGGGGGCACTGAAGCTTTCTTT	CASIETGGTEAFF
TRBV7-9	-	TRBJ1-2	few	TGTGCCAGCAGCCCCCCCCGCAGGGTAGCCTATGGCTACACCTTC	CASSPPRRVAYGYTF
TRBV19	-	TRBJ2-1	-	TGTGCCAGTAGTAGCCCCCACGACAGCTCCTACAATGAGCAGTTCTTC	CASSSPHDSSYNEQFF
TRBV16	TRBD1	TRBJ1-1	-	TGTGCCAGCAGCCATCGACAGGGGGCCGGCACTGAAGCTTTCTTT	CASSHRQGAGTEAFF
TRBV28	TRBD2	TRBJ2-3	-	TGTGCCAGCAGCTACGGGACTAGCGGGAGGATGTCCGCAGATACGCAGTATTTT	CASSYGTSGRMSADTQYF
TRBV7-9	-	TRBJ1-3	-	TGTTCCAGCAGCTTAGTTGGGGGCCACACCATATATTTT	CSSSLVGGHTIYF
TRBV7-2	TRBD2	TRBJ2-3	-	TGTGCCAGCAGCTTAGCGGGGCGGGAGCCCACAGATACGCAGTATTTT	CASSLAGREPTDTQYF
TRBV18	-	TRBJ2-1	-	TGTGCCAGCTCACCAGGGGCTCACAATGAGCAGTTCTTC	CASSPGAHNEQFF
TRBV6-5	-	TRBJ2-1	-	TGTGCCAGCAGTCTAGGCCTCAGCTCCTACAATGAGCAGTTCTTC	CASSLGLSSYNEQFF
TRBV28	TRBD2	TRBJ2-7	-	TGTGCCAGCAGTCCGCTTGGGGGAGGGCCCTACGAGCAGTACTTC	CASSPLGGGPYEQYF
TRBV5-1	TRBD1	TRBJ2-1	-	TGCGCCAGCAGCTTGCAGGGGGCTGCCTACAATGAGCAGTTCTTC	CASSLQGAAYNEQFF
TRBV27	-	TRBJ1-2	-	TGTGCCAGCAGTTTGGGGGGTGGCAGGTACAACTATGGCTACACCTTC	CASSLGGGRYNYGYTF
TRBV7-9	TRBD2	TRBJ2-5	-	TGTGCCAGCAGCGGCTGGACTAGCGGGAGTTTTCGGAGTGCCGAGACCCAGTACTTC	CASSGWTSGSFRSAETQYF
TRBV9	TRBD2	TRBJ2-1	once	TGTGCCAGCAGCGTAATATCGACTAGCGACGAGCAGTTCTTC	CASSVISTSDEQFF
TRBV10-3	-	TRBJ1-2	once	TGTGCCATCAGTGAGTCGAGTCGGGGCTACACCTTC	CAISESSRGYTF
TRBV6-6	TRBD2	TRBJ2-1	-	TGTGCCAGCAGTTACCTAGCGGGGGGGGGTGAGCAGTTCTTC	CASSYLAGGGEQFF
TRBV28	TRBD1	TRBJ2-7	-	TGTGCCAGCAGCAGACAGGGGACCTACGAGCAGTACTTC	CASSRQGTYEQYF
TRBV7-2	-	TRBJ1-1	once	TGTGCCAGCAGCTTACTGGGCAGTGCGAACACTGAAGCTTTCTTT	CASSLLGSANTEAFF
TRBV7-2	TRBD1	TRBJ1-5	-	TGTGCCAGCAGCTTAGGAGGGACAGTCAATCAGCCCCAGCATTTT	CASSLGGTVNQPQHF
TRBV9	-	TRBJ2-2	once	TGTGCCAGCAGCGTGAGGGTAGGCGGGGAGCTGTTTTTT	CASSVRVGGELFF
TRBV29-1	TRBD1	TRBJ1-1	once	TGCAGCGTCGGGATCTCCGGGACAGGGGTCACTGAAGCTTTCTTT	CSVGISGTGVTEAFF
TRBV19	TRBD2	TRBJ2-7	-	TGTGCCAGTAGTATAGATTCGACTAGCGGTCCCTACGAGCAGTACTTC	CASSIDSTSGPYEQYF
TRBV18	TRBD2	TRBJ2-7	-	TGTGCCAGCTCACCACGTTCTAGCGGGGACTACGAGCAGTACTTC	CASSPRSSGDYEQYF
TRBV7-9	TRBD2	TRBJ2-1	-	TGTGCCAGCAGCTTATACCGGCTAGCGGTAACCTACAATGAGCAGTTCTTC	CASSLYRLAVTYNEQFF
TRBV19	-	TRBJ1-1	-	TGTGCCAGTAGTGAGACAGGTTGGGGTGGCTCTGAAGCTTTCTTT	CASSETGWGGSEAFF
TRBV27	TRBD1	TRBJ1-2	-	TGTGCCAGCAGTTTAAGACAGGGGAGCTATGGCTACACCTTC	CASSLRQGSYGYTF
TRBV6-1	-	TRBJ1-2	-	TGTGCCAGCAGTGAAGCGGGAGGGAACTATGGCTACACCTTC	CASSEAGGNYGYTF
TRBV25-1	-	TRBJ2-2	-	TGTGCCAGCAGTGACCGCAGGGAATACACCGGGGAGCTGTTTTTT	CASSDRREYTGELFF
TRBV27	TRBD2	TRBJ2-7	-	TGTGCCAGCAGTTTACTAGCGGGTCGGTACGAGCAGTACTTC	CASSLLAGRYEQYF
TRBV5-1	TRBD1	TRBJ2-4	few	TGCGCCAGCAGCTCACCTGGACAGGGAAAGATTCAGTACTTC	CASSSPGQGKIQYF
TRBV7-9	TRBD2	TRBJ2-3	-	TGTGCCAGCAGCTTAGGTAGCGGGAGTGAAGATACGCAGTATTTT	CASSLGSGSEDTQYF
TRBV25-1	-	TRBJ2-1	-	TGTGCCAGCAGTGAACTCCAGGCCGACAATGAGCAGTTCTTC	CASSELQADNEQFF
TRBV30	-	TRBJ1-4	few	TGTGCCTGGAGTGGACTGCGGAATGAAAAACTGTTTTTT	CAWSGLRNEKLFF
TRBV4-2	-	TRBJ2-7	-	TGTGCCAGCAGCCAAGATCCCCCCTACGAGCAGTACTTC	CASSQDPPYEQYF
TRBV4-1	TRBD2	TRBJ2-1	-	TGCGCCAGCAGACGACTAGCGGGACCCAATGAGCAGTTCTTC	CASRRLAGPNEQFF
TRBV6-5	-	TRBJ2-3	few	TGTGCCAGCAGTTACTCGGGCCGTAGCACAGATACGCAGTATTTT	CASSYSGRSTDTQYF
TRBV5-4	-	TRBJ2-1	-	TGTGCCAGCAGCCTCCGGCAGGCCCCGAATGAGCAGTTCTTC	CASSLRQAPNEQFF
TRBV2	TRBD1	TRBJ1-2	-	TGTGCCAGCAGTTTCGAGACAGGGGGTAGCTATGGCTACACCTTC	CASSFETGGSYGYTF
TRBV28	-	TRBJ2-1	-	TGTGCCAGCAGTAATCAAAGACTAGTTATCTACAATGAGCAGTTCTTC	CASSNQRLVIYNEQFF
TRBV5-1	-	TRBJ2-1	-	TGCGCCAGCAGCCTGGAGGGGCAGGGGGGCAATGAGCAGTTCTTC	CASSLEGQGGNEQFF
TRBV15	-	TRBJ2-7	-	TGTGCCACCAGCAGAGACCTTCGGACAGAGCACTCCTACGAGCAGTACTTC	CATSRDLRTEHSYEQYF
TRBV9	-	TRBJ1-1	-	TGTGCCAGCAGCCCCCATGAGGGCGTGAACACTGAAGCTTTCTTT	CASSPHEGVNTEAFF
TRBV4-1	TRBD2	TRBJ2-2	-	TGCGCCAGCAGCCCGAGACTAGCGACCGGGGAGCTGTTTTTT	CASSPRLATGELFF
TRBV11-2	-	TRBJ1-1	-	TGTGCCAGCAAAAGGACAGCCGAAGCTTTCTTT	CASKRTAEAFF